This T cell receptor beta chain was profiled in a study of T cell responses to AZD1222 COVID-19 vaccine (dated by TCRdb to about 2021). In the study overall: AZD1222 recipients with second doses at about 4 weeks or about 12 weeks were pooled, because spike-specific TCR depth and breadth did not differ between schedules. A total of more than 230 trial participants underwent TCR sequencing, of whom approximately 200 had received two doses of AZD1222 and 26 had received two doses of the MenACWY control vaccine. Enrollment into the trials was organized by age into subgroups of 18-55, 56-69 and 70-plus years, and those subgroups contained approximately 160, 26 and 62 TCR-sequenced participants, respectively.

Looking up the germline V gene yields CDR1 MDHEN and CDR2 SYDVKM. Trimming accounts for 5 bases at V and 5 bases at J, while the number of junction bases matched to no gene is 8. The CDR3 spans 16 residues, from the cysteine through the phenylalanine. The CDR3 DNA has 48 bases and is translated from base 1. The CDR3 regions of human TCRbeta chains were analyzed by immunosequencing. Concerning the study's data processing: TCRs in the repertoires were compared against a reference library of SARS-CoV-2-specific TCRs that had been generated with the MIRA antigen-specificity platform. Breadth was defined as the fraction of unique TCRs that were SARS-CoV-2-associated, and depth was defined as the fraction of total T cells that were SARS-CoV-2-associated. Using the MIRA data, each spike-specific TCR was mapped to the spike region that the TCR reacts to and placed in a CD4 or CD8 class. Log10-transformed breadth and depth values were compared by one-way ANOVA with Sidak's multiple comparisons tests. Not all clones reach the TCRdb copy of this immuneACCESS table, which keeps in-frame sequences only. Checked studies attribute under half of the gap to unresolved V genes and leave the rest unexplained. V and J calls plus clone size are reproduced from that table; the DNA served to infer D and trimming. This sample has roughly 100,000 clones in its table, and 80% to 90% of those were observed once. The ten largest clones add up to more than 6.5% of the sample.

The paper's findings and limits, for the study overall: The 56-69-year group was small, and its depth increase did not reach significance, likely because of low power. Conclusions about previously exposed vaccinees were limited because only six AZD1222 recipients were SARS-CoV-2 seropositive at baseline. CD4 TCRs associated with the vaccine covered the entire spike protein, and the dominant responses were in regions 160-218 and 743-854. Because no day 14 peak-response samples were available, the repertoires could be characterized only after the peak T cell response. Participants were mostly white British, with more females than males. The authors suggested clonal diversity may have been underestimated. Spike-specific TCR breadth and depth rose significantly after two AZD1222 doses compared with day 0 and with MenACWY recipients. Nearly half of unique spike-specific TCRs reportedly recognized epitopes outside regions mutated in the B.1.351 and B.1.1.7 variants.

Remarks on this clone: The clone's antigen remains unknown. No much larger clonotype is one base removed from it; base qualities were not supplied.

The sample's time point label is to be understood as: baseline before first vaccination. Vaccinee samples were obtained from the UK trials COV001 and COV002, which included a single-blind randomized controlled phase 2/3 trial of AZD1222 (ChAdOx1 nCoV-19) in healthy adults. For TCRbeta chain sequencing, PBMC samples from trial participants were taken at day 0 and at day 28 after the second dose. The sample was peripheral blood, taken on day 0 of AZD1222 vaccination. The chain is made from TRBV28 and TRBJ2-3, and TRBD1 aligns with 12 junction nucleotides. The receptor's source is an adult in good health. CDR3 loop: CASSPSGTGGEDTQYF. The nucleotide sequence is given as TGTGCCAGCAGTCCGTCCGGGACAGGGGGCGAAGATACGCAGTATTTT.